The T cell receptor (beta chain) described here comes from a study of shared clonotypes between healthy human individuals. The CDR3 is made up of 13 amino acids. The V end lost 5 bases, the J end lost 4 bases, and 11 bases lay between the germline ends. Germline-derived CDR1 and CDR2 are MNHNS and SASEGT. Of note for this clone: Its antigen is not identified.

The method was immunoSEQ multiplex PCR; TCRdb's version includes in-frame clones alone and lacks a portion of them. This table has millions of clones, around nine tenths appearing once. Whole-study results and caveats: Against clonotypes common to all four donors, non-shared ones had lower generation probabilities. Among a few donors, approximately 5% of naive CD4 clonotypes were found in common.

V usage is TRBV6-1 and J usage is TRBJ1-2, with D perhaps TRBD1 (6 bases). Sequencing was performed on naive CD4+ T cells sorted from blood. Subset here: CD45RA+ positively selected. The receptor's source is a man aged 18 to 29 in good health. CDR3 in amino acids: CASSKQGAYGYTF. The DNA of the CDR3 is TGTGCCAGCAGTAAACAGGGTGCCTATGGCTACACCTTC.